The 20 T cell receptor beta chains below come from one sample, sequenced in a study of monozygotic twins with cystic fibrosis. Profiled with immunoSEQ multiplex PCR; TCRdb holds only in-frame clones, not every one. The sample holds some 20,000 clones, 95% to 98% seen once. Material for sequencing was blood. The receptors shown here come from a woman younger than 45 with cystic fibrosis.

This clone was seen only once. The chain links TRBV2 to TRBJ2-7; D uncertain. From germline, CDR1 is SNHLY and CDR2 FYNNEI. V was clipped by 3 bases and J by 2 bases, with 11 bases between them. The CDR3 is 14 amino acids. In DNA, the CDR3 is TGTGCCAGCAGTGAGGGCAGTTCTACCTACGAGCAGTACTTC. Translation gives CASSEGSSTYEQYF.

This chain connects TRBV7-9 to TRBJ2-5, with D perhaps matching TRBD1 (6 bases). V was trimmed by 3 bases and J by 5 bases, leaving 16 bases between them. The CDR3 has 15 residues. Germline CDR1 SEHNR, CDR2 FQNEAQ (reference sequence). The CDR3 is CASSFYRALRETQYF. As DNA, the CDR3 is TGTGCCAGCAGCTTTTACAGGGCTCTGAGGGAGACCCAGTACTTC.

CDR3 DNA: TGTGCCAGCAGCATCACGAACACTGAAGCTTTCTTT. Translating it yields CASSITNTEAFF. The chain employs TRBV7-9 and TRBJ1-1, with D uncertain. The CDR3 contains 12 residues. Trimming removed 5 bases at V and 1 base at J, with 5 bases between. The germline CDR1 and CDR2 sequences are SEHNR and FQNEAQ (reference sequence).

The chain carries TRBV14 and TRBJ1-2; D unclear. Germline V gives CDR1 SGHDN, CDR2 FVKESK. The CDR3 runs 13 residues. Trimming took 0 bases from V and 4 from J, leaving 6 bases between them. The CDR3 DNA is TGTGCCAGCAGCCAAGAGGGGTCCTATGGCTACACCTTC. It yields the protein CASSQEGSYGYTF.

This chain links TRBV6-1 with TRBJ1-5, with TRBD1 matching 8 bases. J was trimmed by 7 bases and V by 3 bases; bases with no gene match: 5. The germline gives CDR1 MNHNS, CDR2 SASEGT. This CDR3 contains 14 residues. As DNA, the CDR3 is TGTGCCAGCAGTGACCAGGGGGCGTTACAGCCCCAGCATTTT. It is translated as CASSDQGALQPQHF.

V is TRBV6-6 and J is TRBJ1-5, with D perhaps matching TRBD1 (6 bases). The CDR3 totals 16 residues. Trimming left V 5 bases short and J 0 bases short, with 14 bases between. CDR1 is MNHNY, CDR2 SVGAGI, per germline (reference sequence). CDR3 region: CASSQGQDYSNQPQHF. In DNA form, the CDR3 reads TGTGCCAGCAGTCAGGGACAAGACTATAGCAATCAGCCCCAGCATTTT.

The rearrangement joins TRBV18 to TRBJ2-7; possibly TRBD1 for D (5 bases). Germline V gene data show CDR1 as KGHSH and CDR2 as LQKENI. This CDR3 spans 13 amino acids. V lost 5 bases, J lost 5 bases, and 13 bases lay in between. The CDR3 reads CASSSGLSDEQYF. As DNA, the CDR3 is TGTGCCAGCTCATCAGGGCTTTCGGACGAGCAGTACTTC.

CDR3 bases: TGTGCCAGCAGAGGTGGTACCTACGAGCAGTACTTC. As protein: CASRGGTYEQYF. The rearrangement uses TRBV6-5 and TRBJ2-7; D gene uncertain. The germline CDR1 and CDR2 sequences are MNHEY and SVGAGI. V lost 6 bases and J 2 bases, leaving 8 bases between the germline ends. CDR3 length: 12 amino acids.

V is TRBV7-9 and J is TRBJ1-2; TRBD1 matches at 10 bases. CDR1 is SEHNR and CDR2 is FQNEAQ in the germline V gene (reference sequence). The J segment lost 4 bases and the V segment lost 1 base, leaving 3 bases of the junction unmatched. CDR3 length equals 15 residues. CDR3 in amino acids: CASSLDRDRGYGYTF. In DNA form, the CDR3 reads TGTGCCAGCAGCTTAGATCGGGACAGGGGCTATGGCTACACCTTC.

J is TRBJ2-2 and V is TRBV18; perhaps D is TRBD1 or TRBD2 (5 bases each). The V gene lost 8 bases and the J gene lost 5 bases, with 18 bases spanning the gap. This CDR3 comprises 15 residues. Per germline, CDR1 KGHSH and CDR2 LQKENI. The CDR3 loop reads CASPGGDQGTGELFF. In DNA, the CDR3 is TGTGCCAGCCCAGGAGGAGATCAGGGAACCGGGGAGCTGTTTTTT. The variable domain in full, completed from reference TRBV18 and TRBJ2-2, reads NAGVMQNPRHLVRRRGQEARLRCSPMKGHSHVYWYRQLPEEGLKFMVYLQKENIIDESGMPKERFSAEFPKEGPSILRIQQVVRGDSAAYFCASPGGDQGTGELFFGEGSRLTVL.

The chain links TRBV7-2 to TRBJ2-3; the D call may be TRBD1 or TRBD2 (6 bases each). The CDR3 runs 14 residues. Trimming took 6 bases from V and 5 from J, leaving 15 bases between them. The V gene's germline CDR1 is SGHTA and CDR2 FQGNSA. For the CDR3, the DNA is TGTGCCAGCAGGCTCGGGGGCCATGGAGATACGCAGTATTTT. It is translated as CASRLGGHGDTQYF. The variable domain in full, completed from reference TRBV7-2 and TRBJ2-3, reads GAGVSQSPSNKVTEKGKDVELRCDPISGHTALYWYRQSLGQGLEFLIYFQGNSAPDKSGLPSDRFSAERTGGSVSTLTIQRTQQEDSAVYLCASRLGGHGDTQYFGPGTRLTVL.

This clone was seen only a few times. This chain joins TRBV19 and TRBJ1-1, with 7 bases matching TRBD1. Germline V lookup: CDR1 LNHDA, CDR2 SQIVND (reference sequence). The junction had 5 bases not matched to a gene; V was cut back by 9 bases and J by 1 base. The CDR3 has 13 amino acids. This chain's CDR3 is CASTDRQNTEAFF. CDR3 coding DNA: TGTGCCAGCACGGACAGGCAGAACACTGAAGCTTTCTTT.

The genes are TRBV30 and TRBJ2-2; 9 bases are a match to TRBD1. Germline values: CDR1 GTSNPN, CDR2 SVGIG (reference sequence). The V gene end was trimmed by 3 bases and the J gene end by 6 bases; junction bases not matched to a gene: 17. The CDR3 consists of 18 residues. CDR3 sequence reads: CAWSWRIRSGQGSGELFF. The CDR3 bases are TGTGCCTGGAGCTGGCGGATACGATCGGGACAGGGCTCCGGGGAGCTGTTTTTT. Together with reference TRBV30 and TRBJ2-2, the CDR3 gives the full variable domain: SQTIHQWPATLVQPVGSPLSLECTVEGTSNPNLYWYRQAAGRGLQLLFYSVGIGQISSEVPQNLSASRPQDRQFILSSKKLLLSDSGFYLCAWSWRIRSGQGSGELFFGEGSRLTVL.

The CDR3 coding sequence is TGTGCCAGCAGTGATCCCATCCGGGACAGGACAGATACGCAGTATTTT. This encodes CASSDPIRDRTDTQYF. The genes are TRBV25-1 and TRBJ2-3, with TRBD1 identical over 8 bases. Germline V CDR1 and CDR2: MGHDK, SYGVNS. V gave up 3 bases and J gave up 3 bases; unmatched junction bases: 8. The CDR3 is 16 amino acids.

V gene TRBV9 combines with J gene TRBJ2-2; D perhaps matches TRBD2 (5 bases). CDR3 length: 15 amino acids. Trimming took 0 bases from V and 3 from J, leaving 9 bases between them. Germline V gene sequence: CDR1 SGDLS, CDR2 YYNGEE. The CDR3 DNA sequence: TGTGCCAGCAGCGTAGTCGAGGGATACACCGGGGAGCTGTTTTTT. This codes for CASSVVEGYTGELFF.

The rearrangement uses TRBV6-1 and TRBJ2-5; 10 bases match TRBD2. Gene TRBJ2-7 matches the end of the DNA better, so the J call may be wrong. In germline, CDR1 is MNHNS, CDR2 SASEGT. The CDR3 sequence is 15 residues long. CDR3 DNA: TGTGCCAGCTCCGATTGGACTAGCGGACTCTACGAGCAGTACTTC. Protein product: CASSDWTSGLYEQYF.

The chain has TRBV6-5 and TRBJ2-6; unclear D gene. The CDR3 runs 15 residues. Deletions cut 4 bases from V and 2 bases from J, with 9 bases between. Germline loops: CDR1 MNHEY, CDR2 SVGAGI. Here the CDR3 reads CASSLGVAGANVLTF. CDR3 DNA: TGTGCCAGCAGTTTAGGAGTGGCTGGGGCCAACGTCCTGACTTTC.

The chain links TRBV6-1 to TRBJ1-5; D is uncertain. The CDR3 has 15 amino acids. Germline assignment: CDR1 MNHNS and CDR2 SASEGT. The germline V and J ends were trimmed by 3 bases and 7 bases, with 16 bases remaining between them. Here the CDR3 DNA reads TGTGCCAGCAGTGAGGCCGAGGCGTACTACCAGCCCCAGCATTTT. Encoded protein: CASSEAEAYYQPQHF.

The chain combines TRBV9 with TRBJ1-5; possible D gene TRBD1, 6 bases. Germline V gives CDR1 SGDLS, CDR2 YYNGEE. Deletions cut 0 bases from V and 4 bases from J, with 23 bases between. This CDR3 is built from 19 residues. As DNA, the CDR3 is TGTGCCAGCAGCGTAGCTACGGGAACAGGGAATAAGACGAATCAGCCCCAGCATTTT. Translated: CASSVATGTGNKTNQPQHF.

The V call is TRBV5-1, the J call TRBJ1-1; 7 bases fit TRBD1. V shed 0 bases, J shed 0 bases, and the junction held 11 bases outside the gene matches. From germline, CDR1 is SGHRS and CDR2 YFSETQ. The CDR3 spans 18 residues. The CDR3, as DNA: TGCGCCAGCAGCTTGGACGGCCCGGACAGGCCCATGAACACTGAAGCTTTCTTT. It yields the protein CASSLDGPDRPMNTEAFF.